This T cell receptor (beta chain) derives from a study of cytomegalovirus exposure and HLA in healthy donors. Study results and limitations: In a later analysis, compared with equally common non-associated chains, HLA-associated beta chains were more expanded. Later work found most CMV-associated TCR beta chains apparently HLA-restricted. CMV serostatus was the sole immune exposure information available.

About this clone: Its antigen is unidentified.

After removal of 0 bases from V and 6 bases from J, the junction contained 7 bases not matched to a gene. This CDR3 region has 15 residues. The germline V gene has CDR1 SGHRS and CDR2 YFSETQ. The primer mix had 60 Vbeta and 13 Jbeta primers. Some clones are missing from TCRdb's copy, which holds only in-frame ones; the method was immunoSEQ multiplex PCR. The sample includes 95,000 to 100,000 clones, around 72% of them seen just once. Sample: PBMCs. The receptor comes from a male donor in good health and CMV-seronegative. The chain links TRBV5-1 to TRBJ2-7, with 9 nucleotides matching TRBD2. CDR3 region: CASSLAVAGGREQYF. The DNA for the CDR3 is TGCGCCAGCAGCTTGGCCGTCGCGGGAGGGCGCGAGCAGTACTTC. The full variable domain, in which reference TRBV5-1 and TRBJ2-7 provide the parts outside the CDR3, is KAGVTQTPRYLIKTRGQQVTLSCSPISGHRSVSWYQQTPGQGLQFLFEYFSETQRNKGNFPGRFSGRQFSNSRSEMNVSTLELGDSALYLCASSLAVAGGREQYFGPGTRLTVT.